This T cell receptor beta chain was identified during a study of siplizumab effects on memory and regulatory T cells. The table came from immunoSEQ multiplex PCR; TCRdb's copy has only in-frame clones and leaves some out. This table has around 97,000 clones, 90% to 95% appearing once. The sequenced sample consisted of non-Treg CD4+ T cells sorted from blood. The clonotype comes from a human donor in good health.

In DNA, the CDR3 is TGTGCCTGGAGTTTGGGTCTAAGACCGGCCATACTAGGGAAAGCCTACGAGCAGTACTTC. Its translation: CAWSLGLRPAILGKAYEQYF. This rearrangement joins TRBV30 to TRBJ2-7; the D gene is possibly TRBD2 (5 bases). The V gene's germline CDR1 is GTSNPN and CDR2 SVGIG (reference sequence). The CDR3 totals 20 residues. The V end was cut by 2 bases, the J end by 2 bases, with 31 bases between.